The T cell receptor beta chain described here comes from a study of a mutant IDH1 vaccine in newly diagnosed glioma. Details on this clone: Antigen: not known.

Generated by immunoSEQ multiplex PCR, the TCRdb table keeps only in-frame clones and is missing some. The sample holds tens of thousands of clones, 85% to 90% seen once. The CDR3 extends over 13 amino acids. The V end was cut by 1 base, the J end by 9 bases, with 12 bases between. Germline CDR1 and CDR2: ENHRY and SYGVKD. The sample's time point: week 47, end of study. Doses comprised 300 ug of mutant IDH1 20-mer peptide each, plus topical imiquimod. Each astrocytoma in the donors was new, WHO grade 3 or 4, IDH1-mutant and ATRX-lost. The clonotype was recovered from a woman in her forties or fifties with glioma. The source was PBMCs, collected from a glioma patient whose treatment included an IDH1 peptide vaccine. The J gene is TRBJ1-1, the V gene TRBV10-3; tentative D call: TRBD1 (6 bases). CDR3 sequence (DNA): TGTGCCATCAGTGAGTTAGGGACATCACAAGCTTTCTTT. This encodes CAISELGTSQAFF.